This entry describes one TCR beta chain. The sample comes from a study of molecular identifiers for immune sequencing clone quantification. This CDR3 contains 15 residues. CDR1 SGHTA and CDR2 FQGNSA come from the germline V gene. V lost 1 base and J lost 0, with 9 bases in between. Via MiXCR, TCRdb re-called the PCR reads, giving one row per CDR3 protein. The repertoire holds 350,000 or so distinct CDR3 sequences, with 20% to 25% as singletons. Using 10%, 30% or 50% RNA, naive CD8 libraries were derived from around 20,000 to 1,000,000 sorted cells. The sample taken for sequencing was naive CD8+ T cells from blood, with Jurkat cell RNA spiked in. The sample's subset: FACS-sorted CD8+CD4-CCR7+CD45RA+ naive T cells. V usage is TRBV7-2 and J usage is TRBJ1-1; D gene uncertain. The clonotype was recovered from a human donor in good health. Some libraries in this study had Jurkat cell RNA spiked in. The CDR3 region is CASSLDAGMNTEAFF. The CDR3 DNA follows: TGTGCCAGCAGCTTAGACGCGGGAATGAACACTGAAGCTTTCTTT. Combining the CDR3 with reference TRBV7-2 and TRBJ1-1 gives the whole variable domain GAGVSQSPSNKVTEKGKDVELRCDPISGHTALYWYRQSLGQGLEFLIYFQGNSAPDKSGLPSDRFSAERTGGSVSTLTIQRTQQEDSAVYLCASSLDAGMNTEAFFGQGTRLTVV.